The entry below gives a single TCR beta chain sequence along with its context. The data were obtained in a study of blood T cell repertoires in COVID-19. Study background: Sites across the United States, Italy and Spain contributed samples from acute and convalescent COVID-19.

Clones were read by immunoSEQ multiplex PCR, and TCRdb kept only the in-frame ones, dropping some. Of 250,000 to 350,000 clones listed, roughly 86% are singletons. Sequences were obtained from PBMCs or T cells enriched from blood (not recorded which). This TCR came from a woman aged 25 to 39 who had recovered from COVID-19.

CDR3 sequence reads: CASSESPTGGEETQYF. CDR3 nucleotides: TGTGCCAGCAGTGAATCCCCAACGGGGGGGGAAGAGACCCAGTACTTC. The chain carries TRBV25-1 and TRBJ2-5, with 8 bases lining up with TRBD2. J was trimmed by 3 bases and V by 1 base; bases with no gene match: 7. This CDR3 comprises 16 residues. Germline assignment: CDR1 MGHDK and CDR2 SYGVNS.